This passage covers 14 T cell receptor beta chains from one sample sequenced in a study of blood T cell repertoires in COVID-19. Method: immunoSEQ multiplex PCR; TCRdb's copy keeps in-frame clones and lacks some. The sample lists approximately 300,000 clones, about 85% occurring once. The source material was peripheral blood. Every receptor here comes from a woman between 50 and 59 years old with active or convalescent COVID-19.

The CDR3 coding sequence is TGTGCCTGGAGTGTAGCCCCGTGGAGTCCGTATGGCTACACCTTC. The encoded protein is CAWSVAPWSPYGYTF. The rearrangement joins TRBV30 to TRBJ1-2; D remains ambiguous. CDR1 and CDR2 (germline): GTSNPN, SVGIG (reference sequence). The CDR3 sequence is 15 residues long. V was shortened by 0 bases and J by 5 bases, with 16 bases between the two germline ends.

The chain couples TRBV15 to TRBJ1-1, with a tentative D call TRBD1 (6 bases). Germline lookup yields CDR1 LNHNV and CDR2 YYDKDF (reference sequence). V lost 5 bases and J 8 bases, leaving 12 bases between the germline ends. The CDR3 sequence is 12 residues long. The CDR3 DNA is TGTGCCACCAGCGGGTACAGGGAAGAAGCTTTCTTT. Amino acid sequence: CATSGYREEAFF.

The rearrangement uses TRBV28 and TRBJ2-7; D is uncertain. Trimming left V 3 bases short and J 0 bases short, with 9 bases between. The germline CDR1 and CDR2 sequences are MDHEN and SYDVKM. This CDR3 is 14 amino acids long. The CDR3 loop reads CASSLGTNSYEQYF. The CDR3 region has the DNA TGTGCCAGCAGTTTGGGCACAAACTCCTACGAGCAGTACTTC.

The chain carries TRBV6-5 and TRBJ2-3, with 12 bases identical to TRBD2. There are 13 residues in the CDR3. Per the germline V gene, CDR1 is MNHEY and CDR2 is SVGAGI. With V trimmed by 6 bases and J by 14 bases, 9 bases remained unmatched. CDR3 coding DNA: TGTGCCAGCAGAAGGACTAGCGGGGAATATCCGTATTTT. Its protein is CASRRTSGEYPYF.

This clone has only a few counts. The CDR3 region has the DNA TGTGCCAGCAGCTCCGGACTAGCGGGAGGGTTTCAGTACTTC. This encodes CASSSGLAGGFQYF. This chain joins TRBV7-2 and TRBJ2-7; 15 bases match TRBD2. With 4 bases clipped from V and 10 bases from J, the junction kept 5 bases outside the gene matches. The CDR3 totals 14 residues. Looked up from germline, CDR1 is SGHTA and CDR2 is FQGNSA.

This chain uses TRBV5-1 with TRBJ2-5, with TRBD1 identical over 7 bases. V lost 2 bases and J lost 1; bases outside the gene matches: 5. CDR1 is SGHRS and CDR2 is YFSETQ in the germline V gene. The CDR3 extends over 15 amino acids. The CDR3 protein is CASSFSPGGQETQYF. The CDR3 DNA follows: TGCGCCAGCAGCTTCTCGCCAGGGGGCCAAGAGACCCAGTACTTC.

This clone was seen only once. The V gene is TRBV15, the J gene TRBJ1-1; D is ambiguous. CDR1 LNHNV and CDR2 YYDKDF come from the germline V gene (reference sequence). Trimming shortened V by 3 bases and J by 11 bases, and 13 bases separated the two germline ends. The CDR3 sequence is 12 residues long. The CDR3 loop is CATSRRVGHAFF. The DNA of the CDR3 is TGTGCCACCAGCAGGCGGGTAGGTCACGCTTTCTTT.

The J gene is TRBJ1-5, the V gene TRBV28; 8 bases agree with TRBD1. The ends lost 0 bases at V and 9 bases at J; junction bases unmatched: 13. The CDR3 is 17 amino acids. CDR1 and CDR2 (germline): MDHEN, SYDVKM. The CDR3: CASSLWIAGTGVRPQHF. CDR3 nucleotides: TGTGCCAGCAGTTTATGGATCGCCGGGACAGGCGTTCGGCCCCAGCATTTT.

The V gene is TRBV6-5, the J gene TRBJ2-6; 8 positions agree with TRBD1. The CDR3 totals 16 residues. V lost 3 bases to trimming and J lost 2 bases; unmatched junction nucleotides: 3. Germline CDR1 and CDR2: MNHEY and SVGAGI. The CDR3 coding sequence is TGTGCCAGCAGTTATTCGACAGGGGCTGGGGCCAACGTCCTGACTTTC. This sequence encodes CASSYSTGAGANVLTF.

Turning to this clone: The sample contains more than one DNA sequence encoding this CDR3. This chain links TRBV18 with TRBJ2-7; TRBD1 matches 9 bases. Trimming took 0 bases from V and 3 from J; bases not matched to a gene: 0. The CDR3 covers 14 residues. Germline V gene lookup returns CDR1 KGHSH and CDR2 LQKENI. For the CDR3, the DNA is TGTGCCAGCTCACCACCGGGACAGGGCTACGAGCAGTACTTC. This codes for CASSPPGQGYEQYF.

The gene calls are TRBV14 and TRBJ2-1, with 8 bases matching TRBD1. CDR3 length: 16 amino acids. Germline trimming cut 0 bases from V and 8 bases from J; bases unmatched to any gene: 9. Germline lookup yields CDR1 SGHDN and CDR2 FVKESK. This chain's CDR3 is CASSQEWPGGFDEQFF. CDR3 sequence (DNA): TGTGCCAGCAGCCAAGAGTGGCCAGGGGGCTTTGATGAGCAGTTCTTC. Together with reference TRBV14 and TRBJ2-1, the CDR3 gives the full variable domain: EAGVTQFPSHSVIEKGQTVTLRCDPISGHDNLYWYRRVMGKEIKFLLHFVKESKQDESGMPNNRFLAERTGGTYSTLKVQPAELEDSGVYFCASSQEWPGGFDEQFFGPGTRLTVL.

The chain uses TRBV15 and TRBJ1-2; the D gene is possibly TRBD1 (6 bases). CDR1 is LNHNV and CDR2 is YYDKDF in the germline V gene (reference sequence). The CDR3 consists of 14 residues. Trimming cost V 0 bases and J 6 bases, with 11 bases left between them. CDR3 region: CATSRDRTAHGYTF. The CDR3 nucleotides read TGTGCCACCAGCAGAGATAGGACAGCGCATGGCTACACCTTC.

The CDR3 loop reads CASSVVNTDTQYF. CDR3 coding DNA: TGTGCCAGCAGCGTAGTAAACACAGATACGCAGTATTTT. V and J are TRBV9 and TRBJ2-3; no firm D call. Trimming shortened V by 0 bases and J by 2 bases, and 4 bases separated the two germline ends. Germline V lookup: CDR1 SGDLS, CDR2 YYNGEE. The CDR3 is 13 amino acids.

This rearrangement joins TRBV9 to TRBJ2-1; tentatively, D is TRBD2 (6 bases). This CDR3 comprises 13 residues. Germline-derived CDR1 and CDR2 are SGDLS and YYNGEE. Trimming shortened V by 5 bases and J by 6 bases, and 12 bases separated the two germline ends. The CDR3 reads CASSDEGGNEQFF. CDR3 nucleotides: TGTGCCAGCAGTGATGAGGGAGGCAATGAGCAGTTCTTC.